These T cell receptor beta chains were read from a single sample in a study of identical twins. TCRdb passed the 5' RACE reads through MiXCR, listing each CDR3 protein once. The sample holds a few hundred thousand distinct CDR3 sequences; about 11% are singletons and the top ten take more than 8.5%. Sequenced sample: memory T cells sorted from blood. The receptors derive from a man between 45 and 60 years old in good health. Both conserved end residues are part of each CDR3. Each record gives: D gene, V gene, clone size, J gene, CDR3 DNA, CDR3 protein. D genes are given only for firm matches. Not every row has a clone size; where given, it reads once, few, many or a size class.

d_call: NA
v_call: TRBV29-1
clone_size: many
j_call: TRBJ2-1
cdr3_nt: TGCAGCGTTGATAGCAGCTCCTACAATGAGCAGTTCTTC
cdr3_aa: CSVDSSSYNEQFF

d_call: NA
v_call: TRBV19
clone_size: NA
j_call: TRBJ1-4
cdr3_nt: TGTGCCAGTAGTATTGAGATGAAGCCCGCAACTAATGAAAAACTGTTTTTT
cdr3_aa: CASSIEMKPATNEKLFF

d_call: NA
v_call: TRBV7-9
clone_size: NA
j_call: TRBJ2-7
cdr3_nt: TGTGCCAGCAGCTCTGGGGCAGGGGGGCGGTACGAGCAGTACTTC
cdr3_aa: CASSSGAGGRYEQYF

d_call: TRBD2
v_call: TRBV7-3
clone_size: NA
j_call: TRBJ2-1
cdr3_nt: TGTGCCAGCAGCTTTAGCGGGAGGGCTGTAGATGAGCAGTTCTTC
cdr3_aa: CASSFSGRAVDEQFF

d_call: NA
v_call: TRBV6-2/TRBV6-3
clone_size: NA
j_call: TRBJ1-5
cdr3_nt: TGTGCCAGCAGTTACTCGAAGCTGTCGCGTGCTAGTCCCCAGCATTTT
cdr3_aa: CASSYSKLSRASPQHF

d_call: NA
v_call: TRBV21-1
clone_size: NA
j_call: TRBJ1-4
cdr3_nt: TGTGCCAGCAGCACGAGACAGGGGCGGGAAAAACTGTTTTTT
cdr3_aa: CASSTRQGREKLFF

d_call: NA
v_call: TRBV5-6
clone_size: many
j_call: TRBJ2-1
cdr3_nt: TGTGCCAGCGGCTTATTTGGTGATGAGCAGTTCTTC
cdr3_aa: CASGLFGDEQFF

d_call: TRBD2
v_call: TRBV6-2/TRBV6-3
clone_size: few
j_call: TRBJ2-7
cdr3_nt: TGTGCCAGCAGTCTCCGACCAGCGGGAGGGACCTACGAGCAGTACTTC
cdr3_aa: CASSLRPAGGTYEQYF

d_call: TRBD1
v_call: TRBV7-9
clone_size: NA
j_call: TRBJ2-7
cdr3_nt: TGTGCCAGCCAAGGGACAGAAGCCCTATCGGAGTACTTC
cdr3_aa: CASQGTEALSEYF

d_call: NA
v_call: TRBV20-1
clone_size: many
j_call: TRBJ2-7
cdr3_nt: TGCAGTGCTAGAGTGGGGTCTTCCTACGAGCAGTACTTC
cdr3_aa: CSARVGSSYEQYF

d_call: NA
v_call: TRBV10-3
clone_size: many
j_call: TRBJ2-3
cdr3_nt: TGTGCCATCAGTGCATGGGCAGATACGCAGTATTTT
cdr3_aa: CAISAWADTQYF

d_call: NA
v_call: TRBV6-2/TRBV6-3
clone_size: many
j_call: TRBJ2-1
cdr3_nt: TGTGCCAGCAGTTGGGGTGACAATGAGCAGTTCTTC
cdr3_aa: CASSWGDNEQFF

d_call: TRBD2
v_call: TRBV12-3/TRBV12-4
clone_size: NA
j_call: TRBJ2-5
cdr3_nt: TGTGCCAGCAGTTTGACTAGCGCGGTGTGGGGGACCCAGTACTTC
cdr3_aa: CASSLTSAVWGTQYF

d_call: NA
v_call: TRBV29-1
clone_size: few
j_call: TRBJ2-7
cdr3_nt: TGCAGCGTTTATTTGGGCGGGCCCCAGGCCTACGAGCAGTACTTC
cdr3_aa: CSVYLGGPQAYEQYF

d_call: NA
v_call: TRBV10-3
clone_size: many
j_call: TRBJ2-3
cdr3_nt: TGTGCCAACAGGGGGGGGTACACAGATACGCAGTATTTT
cdr3_aa: CANRGGYTDTQYF

d_call: NA
v_call: TRBV27
clone_size: many
j_call: TRBJ2-3
cdr3_nt: TGTGCCAGCAGGCCATTTGGGGGGCAAACAGATACGCAGTATTTT
cdr3_aa: CASRPFGGQTDTQYF

d_call: TRBD1
v_call: TRBV7-9
clone_size: many
j_call: TRBJ2-5
cdr3_nt: TGTGCCAGCAGCTTAAGGACAGGGGTAGAAGAGACCCAGTACTTC
cdr3_aa: CASSLRTGVEETQYF

d_call: NA
v_call: TRBV24-1
clone_size: many
j_call: TRBJ2-1
cdr3_nt: TGTGCCACCAGTGACCAGAGGACAGCCTCCTACAATGAGCAGTTCTTC
cdr3_aa: CATSDQRTASYNEQFF

d_call: NA
v_call: TRBV6-6
clone_size: NA
j_call: TRBJ2-7
cdr3_nt: TGTGCCAGCAAGGGTGCGGGTTCCTACGAGCAGTACTTC
cdr3_aa: CASKGAGSYEQYF

d_call: TRBD1
v_call: TRBV11-2
clone_size: many
j_call: TRBJ1-2
cdr3_nt: TGTGCCAGCAGCGCCTCACAGGGGGCAGGCTATGGCTACACCTTC
cdr3_aa: CASSASQGAGYGYTF

d_call: TRBD1
v_call: TRBV9
clone_size: NA
j_call: TRBJ2-5
cdr3_nt: TGTGCCAGCAGCGTAGGGGTAGGGGGCACTGAGACCCAGTACTTC
cdr3_aa: CASSVGVGGTETQYF

d_call: NA
v_call: TRBV7-2
clone_size: many
j_call: TRBJ1-4
cdr3_nt: TGTGCCAGCAGCTTAGGTGGACAGTCTAACGAAAAACTGTTTTTT
cdr3_aa: CASSLGGQSNEKLFF

d_call: NA
v_call: TRBV10-3
clone_size: few
j_call: TRBJ1-5
cdr3_nt: TGTGCCATCAGTGATTCCCCTTTCGGCAGTAGCAATCAGCCCCAGCATTTT
cdr3_aa: CAISDSPFGSSNQPQHF